One sample yielded the 25 T cell receptor beta chains listed below, sequenced in a study of T cells in Graves' hyperthyroidism and ophthalmopathy. Authors of the study amplified TCR beta CDR3 regions from RNA transcripts. The study used the HTBI primer set for a first-round RT-PCR of the TCR CDR3. TCRdb independently ran MiXCR on the multiplex PCR reads; one entry per CDR3 protein. The repertoire consists of approximately 420,000 distinct CDR3 sequences, with 15% occurring once and the leading ten covering 30% to 35%. Sample: blood. The receptors shown here come from a woman between 25 and 40 years old with Graves' hyperthyroidism.

The chain uses TRBV13 and TRBJ2-7, with 8 positions matching TRBD1. Germline lookup yields CDR1 PRHDT and CDR2 FYEKMQ (reference sequence). The CDR3 runs to 14 residues. Trimming at V came to 5 bases and at J to 6 bases, leaving 9 bases not matched to a gene. CDR3 loop: CASSHRGAVFEQYF. The CDR3 nucleotides are TGTGCCAGCAGCCACAGGGGGGCCGTTTTCGAGCAGTACTTC.

There are many counts of this clonotype. CDR3 loop: CASRRTDSYVSYTF. DNA for the CDR3: TGTGCCAGCAGAAGGACAGATAGCTACGTTAGCTACACCTTC. This rearrangement joins TRBV12-3 or TRBV12-4 to TRBJ1-2; maybe TRBD1 (6 bases). V lost 6 bases and J lost 9, with 20 bases in between. The CDR3 has 14 amino acids.

This rearrangement joins TRBV27 to TRBJ1-4; tentatively, D is TRBD1 (5 bases). There are 13 residues in the CDR3. Deletions cut 8 bases from V and 8 bases from J, with 15 bases between. Germline CDR1 MNHEY, CDR2 SMNVEV (reference sequence). CDR3 residues: CASGPDIGEKLFF. DNA of the CDR3: TGTGCCAGCGGCCCGGACATAGGGGAAAAACTGTTTTTT.

This clonotype turned up a few times. The J gene is TRBJ2-7, the V gene TRBV20-1; 7 bases agree with TRBD1. V shed 5 bases, J shed 9 bases, and the junction held 10 bases outside the gene matches. From germline, CDR1 is DFQATT and CDR2 SNEGSKA (reference sequence). The CDR3 has 12 amino acids. In DNA, the CDR3 is TGCAGTGCTGATAGACAGGGAAAGGGGCAGTACTTC. This codes for CSADRQGKGQYF.

In its sample, this clonotype was seen many times. The V call is TRBV20-1, the J call TRBJ2-7; D ambiguous. The germline V and J ends were trimmed by 3 bases and 0 bases, with 6 bases remaining between them. Germline CDR1 DFQATT, CDR2 SNEGSKA (reference sequence). The CDR3 has 12 residues. In nucleotides, the CDR3 is TGCAGTGCTAGTTTTGTCTCCTACGAGCAGTACTTC. It translates to CSASFVSYEQYF.

The V and J genes are TRBV5-6 and TRBJ1-2; possibly TRBD1 for D (5 bases). There are 14 residues in the CDR3. CDR1 SGHDT and CDR2 YYEEEE come from the germline V gene. Trimming shortened V by 5 bases and J by 8 bases, and 19 bases separated the two germline ends. The CDR3 region has the DNA TGTGCCAGCAGAGAAGGGACGGGAATTCAAGGCTACACCTTC. This sequence encodes CASREGTGIQGYTF.

This clonotype was seen many times. V is TRBV9 and J is TRBJ2-1; D is perhaps TRBD1 or TRBD2 (5 bases each). Trimming took 3 bases from V and 6 from J, leaving 16 bases between them. Germline-derived CDR1 and CDR2 are SGDLS and YYNGEE. This CDR3 has 15 residues. For the CDR3, the DNA is TGTGCCAGCAGCGCGGGGCCCGAGGTAGTCAATGAGCAGTTCTTC. Its translation: CASSAGPEVVNEQFF.

V and J are TRBV11-1 and TRBJ2-1, with 10 bases that match TRBD2. The germline V gene encodes CDR1 SGHAT and CDR2 FQDESV (reference sequence). This CDR3 is built from 16 residues. J gave up 3 bases and V 5 bases, and 7 bases lay outside the gene matches. CDR3: CASSLGTSADYNEQFF. The CDR3 DNA follows: TGTGCCAGCAGCCTGGGGACTAGCGCGGACTACAATGAGCAGTTCTTC.

This clonotype was found many times. The rearrangement links TRBV13 to TRBJ2-1; D perhaps matches TRBD1 (6 bases). This CDR3 is 15 amino acids long. The V end lost 5 bases, the J end lost 6 bases, and 17 bases lay between the germline ends. Germline V gene data show CDR1 as PRHDT and CDR2 as FYEKMQ (reference sequence). The CDR3 DNA follows: TGTGCCAGCAGCAAAAAAAGTGGGACAACCAATGAGCAGTTCTTC. This translates into CASSKKSGTTNEQFF.

The sample holds a few counts of this clonotype. Given a much more abundant clone one base away, this may be a read error. The rearrangement uses TRBV2 and TRBJ1-5; possibly TRBD1 for D (5 bases). Germline V gene sequence: CDR1 SNHLY, CDR2 FYNNEI. The CDR3 sequence is 15 residues long. In DNA form, the CDR3 reads TGTGCCAGCAGCGGGGACTCCGGAGGTAATCGGCCCCAGCATTTT. Translation gives CASSGDSGGNRPQHF.

For this clonotype: Since a much larger clone is just one base distant, this may be a read error. The chain employs TRBV5-1 and TRBJ2-1; no firm D call. The CDR3 contains 15 residues. V lost 3 bases and J lost 0, with 10 bases in between. The germline V gene encodes CDR1 SGHRS and CDR2 YFSETQ. CDR3 protein: CASSSPRSSYNEQFF. CDR3 DNA: TGCGCCAGCAGCTCGCCCAGGAGCTCCTACAATGAGCAGTTCTTC. Filled out from reference TRBV5-1 and TRBJ2-1, the complete variable domain reads KAGVTQTPRYLIKTRGQQVTLSCSPISGHRSVSWYQQTPGQGLQFLFEYFSETQRNKGNFPGRFSGRQFSNSRSEMNVSTLELGDSALYLCASSSPRSSYNEQFFGPGTRLTVL.

This clonotype turned up a few times. The rearrangement uses TRBV29-1 and TRBJ2-6; D may correspond to TRBD1 or TRBD2 (5 bases each). Trimming removed 5 bases at V and 1 base at J, with 12 bases between. The CDR3 loop spans 15 amino acids. Germline CDR1 reads SQVTM; CDR2 reads ANQGSEA. The CDR3 region is CSVQGAQSGANVLTF. In nucleotides, the CDR3 is TGCAGCGTTCAGGGAGCCCAATCTGGGGCCAACGTCCTGACTTTC.

This clonotype was seen many times. The gene calls are TRBV3-1 and TRBJ2-7, with TRBD1 as a possible D gene (5 bases). Germline loops: CDR1 LGHDT, CDR2 YNNKEL (reference sequence). CDR3 length: 15 amino acids. The V end was cut by 1 base, the J end by 5 bases, with 15 bases between. The CDR3 region is CASSQAVTVVHEQYF. In DNA, the CDR3 is TGTGCCAGCAGCCAAGCAGTGACAGTAGTACACGAGCAGTACTTC.

This clonotype showed up many times. The chain uses TRBV6-2 or TRBV6-3 and TRBJ1-1; 7 bases are shared with TRBD1. The V gene's germline CDR1 is MNHEY and CDR2 SVGEGT. J was trimmed by 2 bases and V by 7 bases; bases with no gene match: 7. There are 14 residues in the CDR3. The DNA of the CDR3 is TGTGCCAGCACCGACAGGGTCCGTAACACTGAAGCTTTCTTT. Its translation is CASTDRVRNTEAFF.

This clonotype was detected a few times. This rearrangement joins TRBV19 to TRBJ2-2; 9 positions match TRBD1. The CDR3 runs to 15 residues. V lost 5 bases to trimming and J lost 3 bases; unmatched junction nucleotides: 4. Per germline, CDR1 LNHDA and CDR2 SQIVND (reference sequence). The CDR3: CASSYRGRDTGELFF. In DNA form, the CDR3 reads TGTGCCAGTAGTTACAGGGGGCGCGACACCGGGGAGCTGTTTTTT.

This clonotype was observed a handful of times. V is TRBV19 and J is TRBJ1-5, with 7 nucleotides matching TRBD1. Germline loops: CDR1 LNHDA, CDR2 SQIVND (reference sequence). The CDR3 is made up of 17 amino acids. With V trimmed by 3 bases and J by 3 bases, 11 bases remained unmatched. The CDR3 sequence: CASSIQLTGQANQPQHF. The CDR3 DNA sequence: TGTGCCAGTAGTATCCAGTTGACAGGGCAGGCCAATCAGCCCCAGCATTTT.

This clonotype was detected many times. This sequence joins TRBV18 and TRBJ1-5, with 7 positions matching TRBD1. Germline lookup yields CDR1 KGHSH and CDR2 LQKENI. CDR3 length: 13 residues. V shed 8 bases, J shed 6 bases, and the junction held 7 bases outside the gene matches. CDR3 nucleotides: TGTGCCAGCACATCGACAGGGAGTCAGCCCCAGCATTTT. Its protein product is CASTSTGSQPQHF.

This clonotype has at least ten counts. The chain uses TRBV20-1 and TRBJ2-7; TRBD1 aligns across 9 bases. The length of the CDR3 is 14 residues. Per germline, CDR1 DFQATT and CDR2 SNEGSKA (reference sequence). The junction had 3 bases not matched to a gene; V was cut back by 3 bases and J by 0 bases. CDR3 bases: TGCAGTGCTAGGACGACAGGGGGCTCCTACGAGCAGTACTTC. It yields the protein CSARTTGGSYEQYF.

The chain recombines TRBV24-1 with TRBJ2-2; the D is unclear. Germline-derived CDR1 and CDR2 are KGHDR and SFDVKD. The CDR3 is 12 residues long. Trimming took 8 bases from V and 1 from J, leaving 4 bases between them. For the CDR3, the DNA is TGTGCCACCAAAGAGAACACCGGGGAGCTGTTTTTT. Encoded protein: CATKENTGELFF.

The chain recombines TRBV19 with TRBJ1-5; D not resolved. The germline CDR1 and CDR2 sequences are LNHDA and SQIVND (reference sequence). There are 15 residues in the CDR3. V was clipped by 3 bases and J by 0 bases, with 9 bases between them. The CDR3 reads CASSIDTYSNQPQHF. The CDR3 nucleotides are TGTGCCAGTAGTATTGACACCTATAGCAATCAGCCCCAGCATTTT.

Many counts were recorded for this clonotype. The rearrangement joins TRBV11-2 to TRBJ1-1; D may be TRBD1 (6 bases). This CDR3 spans 15 amino acids. Per the germline V gene, CDR1 is SGHAT and CDR2 is FQNNGV. With 4 bases removed from V and 6 bases from J, the gap between germline ends came to 18 bases. CDR3 loop: CASSSRGAGSSEAFF. CDR3 coding DNA: TGTGCCAGCAGCTCCCGGGGGGCCGGGTCATCTGAAGCTTTCTTT.

This clonotype has more than one count but fewer than ten. This rearrangement joins TRBV20-1 to TRBJ2-2; D is uncertain. The CDR3 contains 13 residues. V was cut by 5 bases and J by 0 bases, with 7 bases left in between. In germline, CDR1 is DFQATT, CDR2 SNEGSKA (reference sequence). The DNA of the CDR3 is TGCAGTGCTTGGACGGCGAACACCGGGGAGCTGTTTTTT. Translating it yields CSAWTANTGELFF.

This clonotype was observed at least ten times. The V gene is TRBV6-1, the J gene TRBJ2-2; 10 bases align to TRBD2. The V and J ends lost 4 bases and 6 bases, in that order; junction bases with no gene match: 5. Germline V lookup: CDR1 MNHNS, CDR2 SASEGT. This CDR3 region has 15 residues. The CDR3 nucleotides are TGTGCCAGCAGTGTATTAGCGGGAGGCCCCGGGGAGCTGTTTTTT. Translated, it gives CASSVLAGGPGELFF.

This clonotype was counted between two and nine times. This may be a read error, as it is one base from a much larger clone. The rearrangement joins TRBV18 to TRBJ1-1; D uncertain. The V gene lost 6 bases and the J gene lost 4 bases, with 12 bases spanning the gap. The CDR3 is 13 amino acids. CDR1 and CDR2 from the germline V gene are KGHSH and LQKENI. The CDR3 DNA is TGTGCCAGCTCGGATATGAGGAGCACTGAAGCTTTCTTT. This sequence encodes CASSDMRSTEAFF. The variable domain in full, completed from reference TRBV18 and TRBJ1-1, reads NAGVMQNPRHLVRRRGQEARLRCSPMKGHSHVYWYRQLPEEGLKFMVYLQKENIIDESGMPKERFSAEFPKEGPSILRIQQVVRGDSAAYFCASSDMRSTEAFFGQGTRLTVV.

The chain has TRBV9 and TRBJ1-1; D is ambiguous. The CDR3 spans 16 residues. V gave up 0 bases and J gave up 1 base, with 13 bases separating them. Germline V gene sequence: CDR1 SGDLS, CDR2 YYNGEE. As DNA, the CDR3 is TGTGCCAGCAGCGTAGTGGAGGGCCCCAAGAACACTGAAGCTTTCTTT. Translated, it gives CASSVVEGPKNTEAFF.